This T cell receptor beta chain was sequenced for a study of blood T cell repertoires in COVID-19. CDR3 length: 15 residues. Trimming shortened V by 6 bases and J by 0 bases, and 9 bases separated the two germline ends. The germline CDR1 and CDR2 sequences are MNHEY and SVGAGI. TCRdb keeps only in-frame clones here, not all; method: immunoSEQ multiplex PCR. The table lists over 85,000 clones, approximately 87% of them singletons, with approximately 1% in the top ten. The source of this sequence is a human donor in a cohort sampled during active COVID-19. The gene calls are TRBV6-5 and TRBJ2-6; D uncertain. The sample consisted of peripheral blood. The CDR3 coding sequence is TGTGCCAGCAGAATTAGAAACTCTGGGGCCAACGTCCTGACTTTC. Protein: CASRIRNSGANVLTF.